This T cell receptor beta chain was profiled in a study of T cell responses to AZD1222 COVID-19 vaccine (dated by TCRdb to the early 2020s). Context from the whole study: TCR sequencing covered over 230 trial participants: 207 given two doses of AZD1222 and approximately 26 given two doses of MenACWY control vaccine. Trial participants were enrolled by age into subgroups of 18-55, 56-69 and 70-plus years, and around 150, 28 and 57 TCR-sequenced participants, respectively, were included in these subgroups.

Overall study outcomes, separate from this receptor: In the small 56-69-year group, the increase in depth fell short of significance, most likely because of low power. Most participants were white British and females outnumbered males, and the authors suggested that clonal diversity may have been underestimated. Vaccine-associated CD4 TCRs spanned the whole spike protein, with dominant responses in regions 160-218 and 743-854. Conclusions about previously exposed vaccinees were limited because only 5 or 6 AZD1222 recipients were SARS-CoV-2 seropositive at baseline. Nearly half of unique spike-specific TCRs reportedly recognized epitopes outside regions mutated in the B.1.351 and B.1.1.7 variants. No day 14 peak-response samples were available, so repertoires were characterized only after the peak T cell response. Spike-specific TCR breadth and depth rose significantly after two AZD1222 doses compared with day 0 and with MenACWY recipients.

As concerns this clone: Which antigen it targets is not known. Within one base of it there is no much larger clone, and no base qualities were kept.

From the germline V gene, CDR1 is ENHRY and CDR2 is SYGVKD. A distance of 9 bases separates the germline ends of V and J, which lose 6 bases and 1 base respectively. From its cysteine to its phenylalanine, the CDR3 spans 13 amino acids. Only the CDR3 DNA is retained, 39 bases long and in frame from the first base. The sample's time point label is to be understood as: about 28 days (+/-7) after the second vaccine dose. AZD1222 recipients with second doses at about 4 weeks or about 12 weeks were pooled, because spike-specific TCR depth and breadth did not differ between schedules. Vaccinee samples were obtained from the UK trials COV001 and COV002, which included a single-blind randomized controlled phase 2/3 trial of AZD1222 (ChAdOx1 nCoV-19) in healthy adults. For TCRbeta chain sequencing, PBMC samples from trial participants were taken at day 0 and at day 28 after the second dose. The CDR3 regions of human TCRbeta chains were subjected to immunosequencing. In the original analysis: Repertoire TCRs were matched against a reference library of SARS-CoV-2-specific TCRs generated with the MIRA antigen-specificity platform. Breadth meant the fraction of unique TCRs that were SARS-CoV-2-associated, whereas depth meant the fraction of total T cells that were SARS-CoV-2-associated. Using the MIRA data, each spike-specific TCR was mapped to the spike region that the TCR reacts to and placed in a CD4 or CD8 class. Log10-transformed breadth and depth values were compared by one-way ANOVA with Sidak's multiple comparisons tests. TCRdb provides this immuneACCESS table in a form limited to in-frame rearrangements. Some clones are lacking; in checked studies, under half of them reflect an unresolved V gene, and why the rest are absent is not known. That table furnishes V, J and clone size, whereas the DNA furnished D and trimming. The sample has approximately 24,000 clones on record, 88% of them singletons. The ten largest clones take up approximately 2.6% of the sample.

Here the sequenced sample was peripheral blood, taken 28 days after the second AZD1222 dose. The chain joins TRBV10-3 to TRBJ1-1; no D gene can be assigned with confidence. The receptor was isolated from an adult who received the AZD1222 COVID-19 vaccine. CDR3 region: CAISVTGNTEAFF. DNA sequence: TGTGCCATCAGCGTAACGGGGAACACTGAAGCTTTCTTT.